In this sample, the clone carrying this T cell receptor beta chain turned up once. Antigen unknown. This sample stems from a study of EBV T-cell therapy then PD-1 blockade in nasopharyngeal carcinoma. TCRdb's copy holds only in-frame clones and misses some; the assay was immunoSEQ multiplex PCR. The sample holds 15,000 to 20,000 clones, approximately 80% seen once. Treatment here: AdE1-LMPpoly-expanded autologous EBV-specific T-cell therapy followed by anti-PD-1 nivolumab. Germline V lookup: CDR1 LGHNA, CDR2 YNFKEQ. Trimming shortened V by 0 bases and J by 11 bases, and 17 bases separated the two germline ends. The CDR3 totals 16 residues.

The receptor's source is a man aged 40-49 years with nasopharyngeal carcinoma. The sequenced sample was CD8+ T cells from blood, obtained at day 0 from a patient whose treatment included autologous EBV-specific T cells and nivolumab. The genes are TRBV4-2 and TRBJ1-6, with D possibly matching TRBD1 (5 bases). CDR3 nucleotides: TGTGCCAGCAGCCAAGATGAGCGAGGGGAAATGGCACCCCTCCACTTT. Translation gives CASSQDERGEMAPLHF.